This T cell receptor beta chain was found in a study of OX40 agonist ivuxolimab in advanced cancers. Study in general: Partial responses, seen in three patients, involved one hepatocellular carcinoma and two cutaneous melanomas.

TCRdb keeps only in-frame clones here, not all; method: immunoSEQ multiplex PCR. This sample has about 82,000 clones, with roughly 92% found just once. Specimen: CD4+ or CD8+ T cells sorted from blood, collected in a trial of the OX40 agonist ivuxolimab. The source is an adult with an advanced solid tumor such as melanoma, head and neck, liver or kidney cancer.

The CDR3 sequence: CASSLAEYVGYTF. As DNA, the CDR3 is TGTGCCAGCAGCTTGGCTGAATATGTTGGCTACACCTTC. The chain uses TRBV11-2 and TRBJ1-2; D remains ambiguous. V lost 3 bases and J lost 7, with 12 bases in between. The CDR3 extends over 13 amino acids. Germline V lookup: CDR1 SGHAT, CDR2 FQNNGV.